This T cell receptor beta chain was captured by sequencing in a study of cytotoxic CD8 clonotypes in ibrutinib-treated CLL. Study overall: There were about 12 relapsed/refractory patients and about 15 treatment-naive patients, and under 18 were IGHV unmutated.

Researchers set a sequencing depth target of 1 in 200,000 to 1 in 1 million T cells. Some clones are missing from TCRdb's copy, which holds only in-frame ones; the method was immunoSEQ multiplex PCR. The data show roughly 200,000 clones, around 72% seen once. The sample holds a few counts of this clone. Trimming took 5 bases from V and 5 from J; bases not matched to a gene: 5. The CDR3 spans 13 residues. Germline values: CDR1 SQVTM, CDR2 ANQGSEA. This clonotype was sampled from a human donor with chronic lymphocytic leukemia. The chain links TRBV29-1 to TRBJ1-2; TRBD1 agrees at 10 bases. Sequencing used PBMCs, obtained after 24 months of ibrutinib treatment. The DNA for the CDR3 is TGCAGCGTTCGGGGGACAGGGGCTTATGGCTACACCTTC. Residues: CSVRGTGAYGYTF.